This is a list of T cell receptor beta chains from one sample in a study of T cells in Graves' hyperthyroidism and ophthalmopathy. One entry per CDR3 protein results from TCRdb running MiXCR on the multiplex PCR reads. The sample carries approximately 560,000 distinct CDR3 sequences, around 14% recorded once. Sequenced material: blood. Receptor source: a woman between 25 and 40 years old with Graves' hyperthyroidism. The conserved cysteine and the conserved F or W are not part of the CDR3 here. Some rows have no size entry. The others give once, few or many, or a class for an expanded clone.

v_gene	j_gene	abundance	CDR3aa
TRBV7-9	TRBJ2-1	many	ASSLDGIRNEQF
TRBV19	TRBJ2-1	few	ASRLSGRAANEQF
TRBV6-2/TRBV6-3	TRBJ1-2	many	ASSPNLLYGYT
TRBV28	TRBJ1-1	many	ASRTTYEAF
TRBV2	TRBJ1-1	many	ASSELRGRNTEAF
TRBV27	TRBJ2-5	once	ASRAPGQTQETQY
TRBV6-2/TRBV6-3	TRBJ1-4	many	ASSYSRALEEKLF
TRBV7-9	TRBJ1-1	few	ASTAVRGDTEAF
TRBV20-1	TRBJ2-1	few	SARDLGLAGFYNEQF
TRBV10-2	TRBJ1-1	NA	ARSEEPSGANTEAF
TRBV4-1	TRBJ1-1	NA	ASRLTDTEAF
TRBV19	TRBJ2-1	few	ASSQPPDREQF
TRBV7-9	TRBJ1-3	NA	ASSLRKGNSGNTIY
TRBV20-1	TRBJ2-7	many	SARTWDTPYEQY
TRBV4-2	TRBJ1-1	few	ASSQDRPGQNTEAF
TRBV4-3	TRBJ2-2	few	ASSQETSGGNTGELF
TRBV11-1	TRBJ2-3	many	ASSFPGERTSTDTQY
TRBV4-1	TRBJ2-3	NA	ASSQDRGGDTQY
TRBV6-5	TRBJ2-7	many	ASRYRETAEQY
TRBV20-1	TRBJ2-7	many	SARQGARQY
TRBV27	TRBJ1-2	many	ASAEGAQNGYT
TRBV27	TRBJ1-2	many	ASSSIDRNYGYT
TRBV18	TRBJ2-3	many	ASSPLNQLVSDTQY
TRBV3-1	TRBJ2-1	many	ASSQEGASGSSYNEQF
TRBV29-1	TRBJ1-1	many	SADWDRVNTEAF
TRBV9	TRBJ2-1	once	ASSVVPREGVLNEQF